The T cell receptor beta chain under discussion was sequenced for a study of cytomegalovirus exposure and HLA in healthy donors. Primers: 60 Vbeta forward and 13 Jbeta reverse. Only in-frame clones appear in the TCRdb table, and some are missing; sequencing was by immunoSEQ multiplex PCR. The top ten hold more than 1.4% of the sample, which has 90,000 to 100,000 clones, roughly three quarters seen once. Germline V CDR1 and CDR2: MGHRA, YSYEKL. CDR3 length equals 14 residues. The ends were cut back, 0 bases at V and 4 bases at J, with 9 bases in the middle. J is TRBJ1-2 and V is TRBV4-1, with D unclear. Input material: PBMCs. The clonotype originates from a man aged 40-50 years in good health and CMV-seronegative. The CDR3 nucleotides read TGCGCCAGCAGCCAAGAGGAGGGCCCCTATGGCTACACCTTC. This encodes CASSQEEGPYGYTF.